This T cell receptor beta chain was recovered during a study of T cell responses to AZD1222 COVID-19 vaccine. Whole-study findings and limits: Researchers report vaccine-associated CD4 TCRs spanning spike, with dominance at 160-218 and 743-854.

Here immunoSEQ multiplex PCR was the method, and the copy in TCRdb shows in-frame clones only, minus some. The profile shows 100,000 or so clones, about 90% of them singletons. Note on this clone: Its target is unknown.

Here the sequenced sample was peripheral blood, taken on day 0 of AZD1222 vaccination. The clonotype comes from an adult in good health.

The CDR3 is CASSLLEFHYGYTF. CDR3 nucleotides: TGCGCCAGCAGCTTGTTAGAGTTTCACTATGGCTACACCTTC. The chain has TRBV5-1 and TRBJ1-2; no definite D call. Germline CDR1 and CDR2: SGHRS and YFSETQ. The CDR3 spans 14 residues. V was trimmed by 1 base and J by 3 bases, leaving 10 bases between them.